The 24 T cell receptor beta chains given below trace back to one sample, sequenced in a study of OX40 agonist ivuxolimab in advanced cancers. The repertoire was sequenced with immunoSEQ multiplex PCR; TCRdb's copy has only in-frame clones and lacks some. The data show about 50,000 clones, with around 90% seen just once and more than 6.5% held by the top ten. The material was CD4+ or CD8+ T cells sorted from blood, obtained in a trial of the OX40 agonist ivuxolimab. The receptors come from an adult with an advanced solid tumor such as melanoma, head and neck, liver or kidney cancer.

The table lists this clone with a count of one. The chain links TRBV4-1 to TRBJ2-5, with D perhaps TRBD1 or TRBD2 (5 bases each). This CDR3 spans 15 amino acids. Germline lookup yields CDR1 MGHRA and CDR2 YSYEKL. V lost 0 bases, J lost 5 bases, and 13 bases lay in between. As DNA, the CDR3 is TGCGCCAGCAGCCAAGAAGATAGAGGGGCGGAGACCCAGTACTTC. Its translation: CASSQEDRGAETQYF.

The chain carries TRBV27 and TRBJ1-1; TRBD1 matches 7 bases. Germline trimming cut 0 bases from V and 0 bases from J; bases unmatched to any gene: 4. CDR3 size: 16 residues. CDR1 MNHEY and CDR2 SMNVEV come from the germline V gene (reference sequence). CDR3 sequence (DNA): TGTGCCAGCAGTTTATCCGCAGGGGGATTGAACACTGAAGCTTTCTTT. This encodes CASSLSAGGLNTEAFF.

This sequence joins TRBV12-5 and TRBJ2-2; 10 positions match TRBD2. Trimming took 1 base from V and 6 from J; bases not matched to a gene: 2. Germline lookup yields CDR1 LGHNT and CDR2 FRNRAP. CDR3 length equals 15 residues. The DNA for the CDR3 is TGTGCTAGTGGTTTGGAGGGGACTAGCGCCGGGGAGCTGTTTTTT. It specifies CASGLEGTSAGELFF.

This clone is labeled as medium-sized. The CDR3 here is CASSEGLSGALYEQYV. In DNA form, the CDR3 reads TGTGCCAGCAGTGAAGGTCTAAGCGGGGCCCTCTACGAGCAGTACGTC. The V and J genes are TRBV6-1 and TRBJ2-7; TRBD2 agrees at 7 bases. The length of the CDR3 is 16 residues. Germline CDR1 and CDR2: MNHNS and SASEGT. The V gene end was trimmed by 1 base and the J gene end by 3 bases; junction bases not matched to a gene: 9.

The chain uses TRBV7-9 and TRBJ2-3; 13 bases fit TRBD2. This CDR3 is built from 12 residues. V shed 11 bases, J shed 13 bases, and the junction held 9 bases outside the gene matches. Germline CDR1 is SEHNR and CDR2 is FQNEAQ (reference sequence). The CDR3 sequence is CACSTSGGPKYF. CDR3 coding DNA: TGTGCCTGCTCGACTAGCGGGGGGCCTAAGTATTTT. Full variable domain (remainder filled in from reference TRBV7-9 and TRBJ2-3): DTGVSQNPRHKITKRGQNVTFRCDPISEHNRLYWYRQTLGQGPEFLTYFQNEAQLEKSRLLSDRFSAERPKGSFSTLEIQRTEQGDSAMYLCACSTSGGPKYFGPGTRLTVL.

The chain is built from TRBV7-8 and TRBJ2-1; no firm D call. Germline values: CDR1 SGHVS, CDR2 FQNEAQ. The CDR3 is made up of 16 amino acids. V lost 0 bases and J lost 2, with 11 bases in between. The CDR3 DNA reads as TGTGCCAGCAGCTTAGCACGGAGCCCAACCTACAATGAGCAGTTCTTC. This gives the protein CASSLARSPTYNEQFF.

The chain links TRBV6-4 to TRBJ1-1; possible D gene TRBD1, 5 bases. Trimming shortened V by 3 bases and J by 5 bases, and 13 bases separated the two germline ends. CDR1 is MRHNA and CDR2 is SNTAGT in the germline V gene. This CDR3 is built from 14 residues. This CDR3 is CASSEYAGETEAFF. CDR3 bases: TGTGCCAGCAGTGAGTATGCGGGGGAGACTGAAGCTTTCTTT.

The chain joins TRBV6-5 to TRBJ1-2, with 7 bases identical to TRBD1. With V trimmed by 6 bases and J by 4 bases, 8 bases remained unmatched. In germline, CDR1 is MNHEY, CDR2 SVGAGI. This CDR3 region has 14 residues. CDR3 loop: CASSSTGAGYGYTF. The CDR3 nucleotides read TGTGCCAGCAGCAGTACAGGGGCGGGCTATGGCTACACCTTC.

This chain links TRBV19 with TRBJ2-3, with D possibly matching TRBD2 (5 bases). Germline values: CDR1 LNHDA, CDR2 SQIVND (reference sequence). The CDR3 totals 15 residues. V gave up 3 bases and J gave up 2 bases, with 12 bases separating them. The CDR3 DNA is TGTGCCAGTAGTATTGACGGGGTTCTCACAGATACGCAGTATTTT. Its protein is CASSIDGVLTDTQYF.

The chain is built from TRBV5-4 and TRBJ2-5, with 7 bases lining up with TRBD1. V lost 5 bases to trimming and J lost 2 bases; unmatched junction nucleotides: 6. Germline V gene lookup returns CDR1 SGHNT and CDR2 YYREEE (reference sequence). CDR3 length: 14 amino acids. The CDR3 DNA is TGTGCCAGCAGTCCCGGGACAGTGCAAGAGACCCAGTACTTC. It specifies CASSPGTVQETQYF.

This rearrangement joins TRBV18 to TRBJ1-1; no reliable D call. This CDR3 has 13 residues. Germline lookup yields CDR1 KGHSH and CDR2 LQKENI. Trimming pared 3 bases from V and 1 base from J, leaving 6 bases between. CDR3: CASSPPGNTEAFF. CDR3 bases: TGTGCCAGCTCACCGCCCGGGAACACTGAAGCTTTCTTT.

This sequence joins TRBV29-1 and TRBJ2-1; TRBD2 matches 11 bases. V shed 5 bases and J 7 bases; nucleotides not matched to a gene: 4. CDR1 and CDR2 (germline): SQVTM, ANQGSEA. This CDR3 has 13 amino acids. CDR3 protein: CSVLAGGGNEQFF. In DNA form, the CDR3 reads TGCAGCGTTCTAGCGGGGGGAGGAAATGAGCAGTTCTTC.

The chain is built from TRBV4-2 and TRBJ2-2; D call uncertain. The CDR3 contains 13 residues. CDR1 is LGHNA, CDR2 YNFKEQ, per germline. Between the trimmed V and J ends, which lost 0 bases and 3 bases, there was a span of 2 bases. The CDR3 loop is CASSQDYTGELFF. DNA for the CDR3: TGTGCCAGCAGCCAAGATTACACCGGGGAGCTGTTTTTT.

Written as DNA, the CDR3 is TGTGCCAGCAGTTTAAGGGGGGCCTACGAGCAGTACTTC. Its translation is CASSLRGAYEQYF. This chain links TRBV27 with TRBJ2-7; D assignment may be TRBD1 or TRBD2 (6 bases each). Germline V gives CDR1 MNHEY, CDR2 SMNVEV (reference sequence). Trimming stripped 2 bases from V and 2 bases from J, with 7 bases between. The CDR3 covers 13 residues.

The chain combines TRBV29-1 with TRBJ2-5; 10 nucleotides match TRBD2. The CDR3 extends over 13 amino acids. V was pared by 4 bases and J by 5 bases, with 4 bases of the junction left unmatched. Per the germline V gene, CDR1 is SQVTM and CDR2 is ANQGSEA. CDR3 bases: TGCAGCGTTGTAGCACTAGCGGGGGAGACCCAGTACTTC. The encoded protein is CSVVALAGETQYF.

The gene calls are TRBV4-1 and TRBJ2-5, with 9 bases matching TRBD1. After removal of 1 base from V and 3 bases from J, the junction contained 0 bases not matched to a gene. The CDR3 is 14 residues long. Germline V CDR1 and CDR2: MGHRA, YSYEKL. The CDR3: CASSQGTGEETQYF. CDR3 bases: TGCGCCAGCAGCCAAGGGACAGGGGAAGAGACCCAGTACTTC.

V gene TRBV9 combines with J gene TRBJ1-1; D is possibly TRBD1 (6 bases). The length of the CDR3 is 15 residues. Looked up from germline, CDR1 is SGDLS and CDR2 is YYNGEE. V shed 2 bases and J shed 6 bases, with 17 bases lying between them. As DNA, the CDR3 is TGTGCCAGCAGCGTCTTACAGGGTTCATTAGCTGAAGCTTTCTTT. The encoded protein is CASSVLQGSLAEAFF. Based on the CDR3 plus reference TRBV9 and TRBJ1-1, the full variable domain is DSGVTQTPKHLITATGQRVTLRCSPRSGDLSVYWYQQSLDQGLQFLIQYYNGEERAKGNILERFSAQQFPDLHSELNLSSLELGDSALYFCASSVLQGSLAEAFFGQGTRLTVV.

The rearrangement joins TRBV27 to TRBJ1-1; D is possibly TRBD1 (6 bases). V was cut by 0 bases and J by 4 bases, with 12 bases left in between. CDR1 and CDR2 (germline): MNHEY, SMNVEV (reference sequence). There are 15 residues in the CDR3. CDR3 residues: CASSLSQTGTTEAFF. As DNA, the CDR3 is TGTGCCAGCAGTTTATCCCAAACAGGGACCACTGAAGCTTTCTTT.

The CDR3, as DNA: TGTGCCAGCAGCTTGTTTACACTGAGCACAGATACGCAGTATTTT. Its protein is CASSLFTLSTDTQYF. The chain couples TRBV5-6 to TRBJ2-3; no clear D. The germline CDR1 and CDR2 sequences are SGHDT and YYEEEE. V lost 1 base to trimming and J lost 0 bases, with 9 bases between them. CDR3 length equals 15 residues.

The chain couples TRBV4-1 to TRBJ1-6, with D tentatively TRBD1 (6 bases). Germline CDR1 and CDR2: MGHRA and YSYEKL. Trimming shortened V by 1 base and J by 7 bases, and 14 bases separated the two germline ends. The CDR3 is 16 residues long. As DNA, the CDR3 is TGCGCCAGCAGCCAAGCAACCGGGACAACCAATTCACCCCTCCACTTT. This gives the protein CASSQATGTTNSPLHF.

The count of this clone is one. The gene calls are TRBV19 and TRBJ1-1, with no clear D. This CDR3 comprises 11 residues. Germline V gene sequence: CDR1 LNHDA, CDR2 SQIVND (reference sequence). V was cut by 4 bases and J by 8 bases, with 8 bases left in between. The CDR3 region is CASSKRSEAFF. The CDR3 DNA follows: TGTGCCAGTAGTAAAAGATCAGAAGCTTTCTTT.

The chain recombines TRBV27 with TRBJ2-3; weak D call: TRBD2 (6 bases). Trimming shortened V by 3 bases and J by 4 bases, and 14 bases separated the two germline ends. The CDR3 totals 15 residues. From germline, CDR1 is MNHEY and CDR2 SMNVEV (reference sequence). Here the CDR3 DNA reads TGTGCCAGCAGTTTGTACTTCGGGGAGGCAGATACGCAGTATTTT. It codes for CASSLYFGEADTQYF.

The chain employs TRBV19 and TRBJ1-5, with D maybe TRBD1 (6 bases). The germline V gene encodes CDR1 LNHDA and CDR2 SQIVND (reference sequence). This CDR3 is built from 15 residues. Trimming stripped 3 bases from V and 5 bases from J, with 14 bases between. The CDR3: CASSISHRVDQPQHF. DNA of the CDR3: TGTGCCAGTAGTATCTCGCACAGGGTCGATCAGCCCCAGCATTTT. The full variable domain, in which reference TRBV19 and TRBJ1-5 provide the parts outside the CDR3, is DGGITQSPKYLFRKEGQNVTLSCEQNLNHDAMYWYRQDPGQGLRLIYYSQIVNDFQKGDIAEGYSVSREKKESFPLTVTSAQKNPTAFYLCASSISHRVDQPQHFGDGTRLSIL.

The J gene is TRBJ2-5, the V gene TRBV7-9, with 10 nucleotides matching TRBD2. CDR3 length equals 18 residues. Trimming took 7 bases from V and 5 from J; bases not matched to a gene: 19. Looked up from germline, CDR1 is SEHNR and CDR2 is FQNEAQ (reference sequence). The CDR3 here is CASIPGPAGGPLKETQYF. CDR3 DNA: TGTGCCAGCATCCCGGGACCAGCGGGGGGGCCGCTAAAGGAGACCCAGTACTTC.